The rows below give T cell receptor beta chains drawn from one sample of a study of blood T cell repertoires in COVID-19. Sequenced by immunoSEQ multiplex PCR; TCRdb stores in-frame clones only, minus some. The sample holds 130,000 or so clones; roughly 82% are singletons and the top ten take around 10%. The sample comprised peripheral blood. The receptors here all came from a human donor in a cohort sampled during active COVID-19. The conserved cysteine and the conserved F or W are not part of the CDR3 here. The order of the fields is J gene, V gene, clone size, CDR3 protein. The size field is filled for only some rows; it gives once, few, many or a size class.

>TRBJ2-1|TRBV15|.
ATSRPGQARGEQF
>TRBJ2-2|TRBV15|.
ATSRDSGTGELF
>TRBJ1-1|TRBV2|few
ASNGERNTEAF
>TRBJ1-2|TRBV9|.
ASSLQTGNYGYT
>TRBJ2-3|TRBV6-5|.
ASSYSGGGAFDTQY
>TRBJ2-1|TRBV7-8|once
ASSRRDFFPADEQF
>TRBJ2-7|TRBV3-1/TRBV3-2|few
ASSQEGSSYEQY
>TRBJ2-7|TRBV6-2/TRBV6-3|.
ASSPSGLIYEQY
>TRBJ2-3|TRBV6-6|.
ASSPTSTTDTQY
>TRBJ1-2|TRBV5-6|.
ASTLITGNYGYT
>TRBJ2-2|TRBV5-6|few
ASRTENTGELF
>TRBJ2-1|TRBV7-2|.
ASSPTGTGEYEQF
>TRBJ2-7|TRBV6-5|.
ASSYSYRAHYEQY
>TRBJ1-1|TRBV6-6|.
ASSLQTGTSEAF
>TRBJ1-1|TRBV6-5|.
ATQGTPLSNTEAF
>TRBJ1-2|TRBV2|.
ASSAQGKDYGYT
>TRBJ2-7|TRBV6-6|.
ASSYSGGREQY
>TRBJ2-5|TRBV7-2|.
ASSLPPLPETQY
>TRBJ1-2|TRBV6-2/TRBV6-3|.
ASSYSGSGTAGYT
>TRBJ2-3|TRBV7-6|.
ASSSLAGGSTDTQY
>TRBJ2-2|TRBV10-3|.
AIMGGANAGELF
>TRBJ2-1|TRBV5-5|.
ASSFSGGGNEQF
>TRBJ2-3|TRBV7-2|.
ASSLRASGDPSSTDTQY
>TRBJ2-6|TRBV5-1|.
ASSLAGPTSGANVLT
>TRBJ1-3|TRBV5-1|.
ASSFGEATGNTIY
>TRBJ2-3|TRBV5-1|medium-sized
ASSSGLAGGRSVTDTQY
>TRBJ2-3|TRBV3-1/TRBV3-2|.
ASSPRVRADTQY
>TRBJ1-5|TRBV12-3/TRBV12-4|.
ASSLVGEDSQH
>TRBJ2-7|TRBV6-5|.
ASSYSRDSYEQY
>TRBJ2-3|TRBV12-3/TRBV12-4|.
ASTNLVTDTQY
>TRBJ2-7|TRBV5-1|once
ASSLGGGGLYEQY
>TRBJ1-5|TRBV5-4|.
ASSLHPGGQPQH
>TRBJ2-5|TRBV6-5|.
ASSLAGGRQETQY
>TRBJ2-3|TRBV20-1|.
SASSSGTSPWTDTQY
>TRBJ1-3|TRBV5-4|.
ASSLGTGGRNTIY
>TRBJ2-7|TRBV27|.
ASSLRGGPYEQY
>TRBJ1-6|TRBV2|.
ASSLDSFNSPLH
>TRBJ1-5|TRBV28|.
ASSWNPRQEKH
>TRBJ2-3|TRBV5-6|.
ASSSRTAPTDTQY
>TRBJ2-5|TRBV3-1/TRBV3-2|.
ASSQQAQPQETQY
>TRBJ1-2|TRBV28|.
ASWDRANYGYT
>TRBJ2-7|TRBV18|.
ASSPSGQVYEQY
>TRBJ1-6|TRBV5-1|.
ASSLAGQGRSPLH
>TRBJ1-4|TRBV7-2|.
ASSLSQQGNEKLF
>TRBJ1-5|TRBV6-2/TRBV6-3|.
ASSPGGLNVYSNQPQH
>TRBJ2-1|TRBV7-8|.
ATQSQGARGTGQF
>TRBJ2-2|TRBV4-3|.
ASSQNRGGELF
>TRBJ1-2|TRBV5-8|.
ASSWDRERGGYT